The 8 T cell receptor beta chains in this list originate from one sample, sequenced in a study of T cell responses to AZD1222 COVID-19 vaccine (dated by TCRdb to the early 2020s). Taken with the paper, the label for time point translates to: about 28 days (+/-7) after the second vaccine dose. This specimen's treatment or condition label, per the study, means: meningococcal conjugate vaccine given as trial control. Library preparation used the immunoSEQ multiplex PCR assay. Imported from immuneACCESS, the table was reduced by TCRdb to in-frame sequences with V and J called. These copies leave out some clones; in studies compared against another copy, an unresolved V gene accounts for under half, and the cause of the remainder is not known. Recorded for this sample are approximately 180,000 clones; approximately 92% of them occurred a single time. The ten most abundant clones make up under 1.1% of the sample.

The sequences come from peripheral blood, collected 28 days after the second dose of the MenACWY control vaccine. These receptors came from an adult who received the MenACWY meningococcal vaccine as a control.

The chain has TRBV19 and TRBJ1-3, with D possibly matching TRBD1 (5 bases). The CDR3 consists of 15 residues. Trimming took off 7 bases at V and 0 bases at J, with 13 bases between the two ends. Looked up from germline, CDR1 is LNHDA and CDR2 is SQIVND (reference sequence). This CDR3 is CASTPGGGSGNTIYF. In DNA, the CDR3 is TGTGCCAGTACCCCGGGGGGGGGCTCTGGAAACACCATATATTTT. The full variable domain, in which reference TRBV19 and TRBJ1-3 provide the parts outside the CDR3, is DGGITQSPKYLFRKEGQNVTLSCEQNLNHDAMYWYRQDPGQGLRLIYYSQIVNDFQKGDIAEGYSVSREKKESFPLTVTSAQKNPTAFYLCASTPGGGSGNTIYFGEGSWLTVV.

This rearrangement joins TRBV6-5 to TRBJ1-3; tentatively, D is TRBD1 (6 bases). Germline V gene data show CDR1 as MNHEY and CDR2 as SVGAGI. The CDR3 consists of 16 residues. V dropped 0 bases and J dropped 4 bases, with 13 bases sitting between them. CDR3 nucleotide sequence: TGTGCCAGCAGTTACTCGAGGGGGGCGCAAGGAAACACCATATATTTT. Translation gives CASSYSRGAQGNTIYF.

The gene calls are TRBV12-3 or TRBV12-4 and TRBJ1-2, with 7 bases matching TRBD1. Trimming removed 4 bases from V and 9 bases from J; junction bases left unmatched: 8. This CDR3 spans 13 amino acids. The CDR3 DNA follows: TGTGCCAGCAGTTCCCACAGACAGGGTAGCTACACCTTC. Translating gives CASSSHRQGSYTF.

The J gene is TRBJ1-2, the V gene TRBV30; maybe TRBD1 (5 bases). Germline assignment: CDR1 GTSNPN and CDR2 SVGIG (reference sequence). V was shortened by 2 bases and J by 4 bases, with 11 bases between the two germline ends. The CDR3 has 13 amino acids. CDR3 DNA: TGTGCCTGGAGTCCCGGGGCGCCCTATGGCTACACCTTC. Translation: CAWSPGAPYGYTF.

V is TRBV5-1 and J is TRBJ2-7; D may be TRBD2 (6 bases). Trimming cost V 4 bases and J 0 bases, with 14 bases left between them. The CDR3 is 15 amino acids. Germline CDR1 is SGHRS and CDR2 is YFSETQ. The DNA for the CDR3 is TGCGCCAGCAGCCGCGGGACGGCCGACTCCTACGAGCAGTACTTC. It encodes CASSRGTADSYEQYF.

The gene calls are TRBV4-1 and TRBJ2-7; 10 nucleotides agree with TRBD1. CDR1 MGHRA and CDR2 YSYEKL come from the germline V gene. The CDR3 is 17 amino acids. The V segment lost 3 bases and the J segment 3 bases; nucleotides outside the gene matches: 11. For the CDR3, the DNA is TGCGCCAGCAGCCAGCTTTATACCGGGACAGGGGTCTACGAGCAGTACTTC. Translating gives CASSQLYTGTGVYEQYF.

The chain links TRBV3-1 (or the pseudogene TRBV3-2) to TRBJ2-7; D may be TRBD2 (6 bases). Looked up from germline, CDR1 is LGHDT and CDR2 is YNNKEL (reference sequence). V lost 1 base, J lost 0 bases, and 10 bases lay in between. This CDR3 contains 15 residues. Here the CDR3 reads CASSQGLAYSYEQYF. As DNA, the CDR3 is TGTGCCAGCAGCCAAGGCCTAGCGTACTCCTACGAGCAGTACTTC.

The sample holds a few counts of this clone. This rearrangement joins TRBV5-4 to TRBJ2-1; D is ambiguous. The CDR3 contains 15 residues. Germline loops: CDR1 SGHNT, CDR2 YYREEE (reference sequence). Trimming shortened V by 0 bases and J by 6 bases, and 13 bases separated the two germline ends. As DNA, the CDR3 is TGTGCCAGCAGCTTGGGTAGGGAAAAAGGCAATGAGCAGTTCTTC. This translates into CASSLGREKGNEQFF. The full variable domain, in which reference TRBV5-4 and TRBJ2-1 provide the parts outside the CDR3, is ETGVTQSPTHLIKTRGQQVTLRCSSQSGHNTVSWYQQALGQGPQFIFQYYREEENGRGNFPPRFSGLQFPNYSSELNVNALELDDSALYLCASSLGREKGNEQFFGPGTRLTVL.